This paragraph covers one T cell receptor (beta chain) sequence. For repertoire sequencing, the TCR beta CDR3 regions were amplified from RNA transcripts. First-round RT-PCR with HTBI primers preceded a second-round multiplex PCR. TCRdb independently ran MiXCR on the multiplex PCR reads; one entry per CDR3 protein. The sample yields more than 40,000 distinct CDR3 sequences, around 48% seen once. These data belong to a study of Graves' ophthalmopathy and Graves' hyperthyroidism. The CDR3 runs to 13 residues. CDR1 and CDR2 (germline): SGHDT, YYEEEE. V lost 4 bases and J 13 bases, leaving 18 bases between the germline ends. A roughly 9.7 ml volume of fresh peripheral blood provided the PBMCs.

The chain uses TRBV5-6 and TRBJ1-5; perhaps TRBD1 as D (5 bases). The sample was peripheral blood. This receptor was taken from an adult man with Graves' ophthalmopathy. The CDR3 reads CASSTAGRSWQHF. The DNA for the CDR3 is TGTGCCAGCAGCACAGCAGGGCGGAGCTGGCAGCATTTT.